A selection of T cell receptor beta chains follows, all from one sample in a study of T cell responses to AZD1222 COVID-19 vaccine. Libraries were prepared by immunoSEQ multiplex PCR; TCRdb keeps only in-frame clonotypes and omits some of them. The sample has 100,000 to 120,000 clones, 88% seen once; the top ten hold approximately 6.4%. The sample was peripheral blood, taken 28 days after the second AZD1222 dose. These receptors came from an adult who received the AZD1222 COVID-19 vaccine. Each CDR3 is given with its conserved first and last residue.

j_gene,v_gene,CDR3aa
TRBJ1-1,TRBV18,CASSRGTDQAFF
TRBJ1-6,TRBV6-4,CASSEWVSGSPLHF
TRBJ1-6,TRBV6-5,CASSPGNTNSPLHF
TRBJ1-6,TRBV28,CASIDSDRNNSPLHF
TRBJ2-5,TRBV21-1,CASSERTGQETQYF
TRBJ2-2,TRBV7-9,CASSLAGGVTGELFF
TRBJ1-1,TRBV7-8,CASSFSGPTEAFF
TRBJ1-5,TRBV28,CASSLQQGAGQPQHF
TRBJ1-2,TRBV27,CASSSLGTRDLMTGYTF
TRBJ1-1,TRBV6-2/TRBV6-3,CASSYSILKNTEAFF